The rows below give T cell receptor beta chains drawn from one sample of a study of low-dose radiotherapy and immunotherapy resistance in tumors. In TCRdb, the reads were re-called with MiXCR into one record per CDR3 protein. The sample lists approximately 84,000 distinct CDR3 sequences; less than 20% were seen once. Source: PBMCs, taken after low-dose radiotherapy plus immunotherapy. The receptors were sampled from a male donor with prostate cancer. Each CDR3 is given with its conserved first and last residue. D genes are given only for firm matches. Clone size is not always given. Where it is, it says once, few, many or a class for expanded clones.

TRBJ2-6,TRBV28,many,TRBD1,TGTGCCAGCAGTTCCTACAGGGGGCCTGGGGCCAACGTCCTGACTTTC,CASSSYRGPGANVLTF
TRBJ2-7,TRBV28,-,-,TGTGCCAGCAGGAATAACCCCGGGACCTACGAGCAGTACTTC,CASRNNPGTYEQYF
TRBJ2-7,TRBV28,many,-,TGTGCCAGCAGTACCGGGACCACCTACGAGCAGTACTTC,CASSTGTTYEQYF
TRBJ1-5,TRBV11-2,many,-,TGTGCCAGCAGCCCGAATCAGGGTCAGCCCCAGCATTTT,CASSPNQGQPQHF
TRBJ2-7,TRBV27,few,-,TGTGCCAGCATGAGCACGGGGGGCTCCGAGCAGTACTTC,CASMSTGGSEQYF
TRBJ2-5,TRBV7-3,many,-,TGTGCCAGCAGCTCATTCGATGGGGAGACCCAGTACTTC,CASSSFDGETQYF
TRBJ2-2,TRBV19,many,-,TGTGCCAGTAGTTACCCCGGGAAGAACACCGGGGAGCTGTTTTTT,CASSYPGKNTGELFF
TRBJ2-7,TRBV19,many,-,TGTGCCAGTAGTTCCACAGATTCCTACGAGCAGTACTTC,CASSSTDSYEQYF
TRBJ2-1,TRBV9,many,-,TGTGCCAGCAGCACATTTGGGGGTGGCGAGCAGTTCTTC,CASSTFGGGEQFF
TRBJ2-5,TRBV7-8,many,-,TGTGCCAGCAGCAGGGACGGGCAGGAGACCCAGTACTTC,CASSRDGQETQYF